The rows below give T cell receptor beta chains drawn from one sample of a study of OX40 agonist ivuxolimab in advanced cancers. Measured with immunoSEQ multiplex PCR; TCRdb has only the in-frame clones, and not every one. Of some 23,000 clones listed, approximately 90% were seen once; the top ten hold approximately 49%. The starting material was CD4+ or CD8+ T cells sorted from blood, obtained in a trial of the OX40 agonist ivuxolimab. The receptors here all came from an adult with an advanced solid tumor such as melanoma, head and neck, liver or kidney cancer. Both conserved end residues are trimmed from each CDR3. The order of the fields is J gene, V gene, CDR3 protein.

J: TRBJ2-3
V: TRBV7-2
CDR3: ASSFGFGGPSTDTQY

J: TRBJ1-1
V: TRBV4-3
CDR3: ASSQDRGGQGGSF

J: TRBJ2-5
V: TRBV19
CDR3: ASSLTNQETQY

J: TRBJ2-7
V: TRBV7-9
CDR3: ASTPFNSGNYEQY

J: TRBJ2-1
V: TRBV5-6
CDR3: ASRPRGSSYNEQF

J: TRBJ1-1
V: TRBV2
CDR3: ASSWTVNTEAF

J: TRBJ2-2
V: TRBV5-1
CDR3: ASSWGPSSTGELF

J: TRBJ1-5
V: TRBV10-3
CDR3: AQDLGHQPQH

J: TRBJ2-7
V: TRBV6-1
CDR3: ASKTGSDPGYEQY

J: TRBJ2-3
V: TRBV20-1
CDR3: SPPWQYTQY

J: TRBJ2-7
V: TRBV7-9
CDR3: ASSVDSYEQY

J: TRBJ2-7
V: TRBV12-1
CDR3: ASSFAQLGKLPYEQQY

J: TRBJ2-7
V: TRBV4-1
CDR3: ASSQDVPGSSFLEQY

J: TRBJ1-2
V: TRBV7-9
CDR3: ASSFGAAPGDGYT

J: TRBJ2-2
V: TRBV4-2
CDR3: ASSQAPTRWTGAGELF

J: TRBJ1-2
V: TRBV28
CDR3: ASSILQGGYGYT

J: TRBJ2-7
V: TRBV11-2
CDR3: ASSLAGKSYEQY

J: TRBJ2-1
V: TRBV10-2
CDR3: ASSDHGNEQF

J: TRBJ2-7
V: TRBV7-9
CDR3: ASSLVVGGSSYEQY

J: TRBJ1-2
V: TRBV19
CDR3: ASSIADRANYGYT

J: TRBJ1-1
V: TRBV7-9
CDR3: ASSSSLADRAIMNTEAF

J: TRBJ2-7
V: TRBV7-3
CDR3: ASSLNAGGSYEQY

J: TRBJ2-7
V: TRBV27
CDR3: ASSFGPIYEQY

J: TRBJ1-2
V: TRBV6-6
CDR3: ASSTRDHYGYT